These 10 T cell receptor beta chains were all obtained from the same sample, sequenced in a study of T cell responses to AZD1222 COVID-19 vaccine. Sequenced by immunoSEQ multiplex PCR; TCRdb stores in-frame clones only, minus some. The sample lists roughly 140,000 clones, about 90% occurring once. The source material was peripheral blood, sampled on day 0 of AZD1222 vaccination. The source is an adult in good health.

The genes are TRBV7-2 and TRBJ2-5; D gene ambiguous. Germline values: CDR1 SGHTA, CDR2 FQGNSA. The V gene lost 5 bases and the J gene lost 5 bases, with 15 bases spanning the gap. There are 14 residues in the CDR3. CDR3 protein: CASSLNPLGETQYF. Written as DNA, the CDR3 is TGTGCCAGCAGCCTAAATCCCCTGGGGGAGACCCAGTACTTC.

The CDR3 reads CASSRWTGYEKLFF. CDR3 nucleotides: TGTGCCAGCAGCAGATGGACGGGGTATGAAAAACTGTTTTTT. The genes are TRBV11-2 and TRBJ1-4; D unclear. Germline CDR1 SGHAT, CDR2 FQNNGV. The germline V and J ends were trimmed by 5 bases and 6 bases, with 13 bases remaining between them. CDR3 length equals 14 residues. The variable domain in full, completed from reference TRBV11-2 and TRBJ1-4, reads EAGVAQSPRYKIIEKRQSVAFWCNPISGHATLYWYQQILGQGPKLLIQFQNNGVVDDSQLPKDRFSAERLKGVDSTLKIQPAKLEDSAVYLCASSRWTGYEKLFFGSGTQLSVL.

The chain is built from TRBV14 and TRBJ1-2, with D possibly being TRBD1 (5 bases). CDR1 is SGHDN, CDR2 FVKESK, per germline. V was trimmed by 3 bases and J by 6 bases, leaving 11 bases between them. The CDR3 has 13 residues. CDR3 region: CASSHLGGHGYTF. The CDR3 bases are TGTGCCAGCAGCCATTTGGGGGGTCATGGCTACACCTTC.

The chain employs TRBV4-3 and TRBJ2-7, with TRBD1 identical over 11 bases. V lost 5 bases to trimming and J lost 2 bases; unmatched junction nucleotides: 8. The length of the CDR3 is 16 residues. CDR1 is LGHNA, CDR2 YSLEER, per germline. The CDR3 nucleotides are TGCGCCAGCAGCACAGTTCCGGGACAGGGGGCCTACGAGCAGTACTTC. It encodes CASSTVPGQGAYEQYF.

The chain recombines TRBV5-4 with TRBJ2-7; TRBD2 matches 8 bases. Germline values: CDR1 SGHNT, CDR2 YYREEE (reference sequence). The CDR3 consists of 15 residues. Germline trimming cut 2 bases from V and 5 bases from J; bases unmatched to any gene: 9. CDR3 amino acids: CASSFLAGGGNEQYF. The CDR3 DNA sequence: TGTGCCAGCAGCTTTTTGGCGGGAGGAGGAAACGAGCAGTACTTC.

The chain links TRBV4-3 to TRBJ1-2; no definite D call. From germline, CDR1 is LGHNA and CDR2 YSLEER. The CDR3 has 14 residues. V was pared by 5 bases and J by 6 bases, with 16 bases between. The CDR3 sequence is CASSATGPLDGYTF. The CDR3 nucleotides are TGCGCCAGCAGCGCTACCGGCCCCCTCGATGGCTACACCTTC.

This clone has a single count. The V gene is TRBV21-1, the J gene TRBJ2-7; the table's D call, TRBD1, was not checked against the DNA. TRBV21-1 is a recognized pseudogene. CDR3 length: 18 residues. The CDR3 region is CASSKGPPAGGISYEQYF. The DNA for the CDR3 is TGTGCCAGCAGCAAAGGGCCCCCCGCAGGGGGTATCTCCTACGAGCAGTACTTC.

The chain recombines TRBV5-1 with TRBJ2-3, with D possibly matching TRBD2 (5 bases). There are 13 residues in the CDR3. Germline CDR1 is SGHRS and CDR2 is YFSETQ. The germline V and J ends were trimmed by 5 bases and 6 bases, with 13 bases remaining between them. The CDR3 loop reads CASRDSWTDTQYF. DNA for the CDR3: TGCGCCAGCAGGGACTCCTGGACCGATACGCAGTATTTT.

The chain is built from TRBV15 and TRBJ2-3; maybe TRBD1 (5 bases). Germline V gives CDR1 LNHNV, CDR2 YYDKDF (reference sequence). With 8 bases removed from V and 4 bases from J, the gap between germline ends came to 16 bases. This CDR3 region has 14 residues. The CDR3, as DNA: TGTGCCACCGGCCAGGGCTCTGAGTCAGATACGCAGTATTTT. Encoded protein: CATGQGSESDTQYF.

The CDR3 spells CASSLGQLNTEAFF. The CDR3 region has the DNA TGTGCCAGCAGTCTGGGACAGCTGAACACTGAAGCTTTCTTT. The chain uses TRBV6-5 and TRBJ1-1; 7 positions match TRBD1. This CDR3 comprises 14 residues. Looked up from germline, CDR1 is MNHEY and CDR2 is SVGAGI. Germline trimming cut 5 bases from V and 0 bases from J; bases unmatched to any gene: 3.